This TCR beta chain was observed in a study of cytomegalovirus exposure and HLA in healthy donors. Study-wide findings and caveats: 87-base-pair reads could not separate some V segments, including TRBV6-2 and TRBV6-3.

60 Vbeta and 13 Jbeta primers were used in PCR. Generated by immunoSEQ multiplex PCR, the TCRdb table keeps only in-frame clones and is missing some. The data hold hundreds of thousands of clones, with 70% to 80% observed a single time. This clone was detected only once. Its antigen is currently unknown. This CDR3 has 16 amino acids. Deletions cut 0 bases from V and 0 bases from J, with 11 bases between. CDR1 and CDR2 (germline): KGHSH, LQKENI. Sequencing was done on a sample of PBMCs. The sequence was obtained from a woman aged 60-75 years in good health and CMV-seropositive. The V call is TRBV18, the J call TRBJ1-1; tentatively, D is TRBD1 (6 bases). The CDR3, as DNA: TGTGCCAGCTCACCACCTGTTGGACAGATGAACACTGAAGCTTTCTTT. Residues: CASSPPVGQMNTEAFF.